The rows below give T cell receptor beta chains drawn from one sample of a study of beta chain features in type 1 diabetes. This table comes from immunoSEQ multiplex PCR, and its TCRdb copy is limited to in-frame clones, with some not included. The sample has fewer than 110,000 clones, about 26% seen once. Sequenced input: central memory CD4+ T cells from blood. These TCRs come from a woman aged 18-30 years with type 1 diabetes. The conserved cysteine and the conserved F or W are not part of the CDR3 here.

v_call: TRBV6-4
j_call: TRBJ2-2
cdr3_aa: ASSDSRQDNTGELF

v_call: TRBV5-6
j_call: TRBJ1-5
cdr3_aa: ASSLAAGANQPQH

v_call: TRBV10-3
j_call: TRBJ2-1
cdr3_aa: AISDSSGRANEQF

v_call: TRBV29-1
j_call: TRBJ1-2
cdr3_aa: SVEDGRTRYGYT

v_call: TRBV5-1
j_call: TRBJ1-4
cdr3_aa: ASSFETGTVNEKLF

v_call: TRBV13
j_call: TRBJ2-3
cdr3_aa: ASSLSLAGGSVTDTQY

v_call: TRBV5-1
j_call: TRBJ2-5
cdr3_aa: ASSPSGGMVTQY

v_call: TRBV29-1
j_call: TRBJ1-4
cdr3_aa: SVGTFGGNEKLF

v_call: TRBV5-5
j_call: TRBJ2-5
cdr3_aa: ASSLGPLATQY

v_call: TRBV28
j_call: TRBJ2-3
cdr3_aa: ASSRGIRDTQY